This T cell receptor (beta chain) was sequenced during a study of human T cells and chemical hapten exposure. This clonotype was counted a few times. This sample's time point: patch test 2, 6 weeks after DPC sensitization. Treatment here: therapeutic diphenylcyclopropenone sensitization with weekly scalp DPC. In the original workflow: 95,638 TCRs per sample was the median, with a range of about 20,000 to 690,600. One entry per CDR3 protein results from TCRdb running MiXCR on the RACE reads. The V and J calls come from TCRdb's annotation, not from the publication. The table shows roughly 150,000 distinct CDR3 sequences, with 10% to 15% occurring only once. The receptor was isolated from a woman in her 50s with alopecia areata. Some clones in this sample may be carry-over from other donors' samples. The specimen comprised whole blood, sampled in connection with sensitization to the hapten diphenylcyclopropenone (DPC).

The CDR3 sequence is CASSRDLAVYGYTF. The CDR3 nucleotides read TGTGCCAGCAGCCGGGACCTGGCGGTCTATGGCTACACCTTC. The J gene is TRBJ1-2, the V gene TRBV7-9, with D tentatively TRBD1 (5 bases). Germline V gene sequence: CDR1 SEHNR, CDR2 FQNEAQ (reference sequence). The CDR3 contains 14 residues. V gave up 5 bases and J gave up 4 bases, with 14 bases separating them.